What follows are 4 T cell receptor beta chains derived from one specimen sequenced in a study of T cell responses to AZD1222 COVID-19 vaccine. Libraries were prepared by immunoSEQ multiplex PCR; TCRdb keeps only in-frame clonotypes and omits some of them. Of 85,000 to 120,000 clones in the sample, about four fifths were seen once. The input for sequencing was peripheral blood, taken on day 0 of AZD1222 vaccination. These receptors came from an adult in good health.

The genes are TRBV11-3 and TRBJ1-1; perhaps TRBD1 as D (6 bases). The CDR3 is made up of 14 amino acids. Germline CDR1 and CDR2: SGHNT and YENEEA. The ends were cut back, 5 bases at V and 6 bases at J, with 16 bases in the middle. CDR3 coding DNA: TGTGCCAGCAGCCCCCGCGACAGGCTCGCTGAAGCTTTCTTT. It encodes CASSPRDRLAEAFF.

This chain joins TRBV24-1 and TRBJ2-1, with 7 bases aligning to TRBD2. V was pared by 4 bases and J by 7 bases, with 12 bases of the junction left unmatched. This CDR3 has 16 amino acids. Germline V CDR1 and CDR2: KGHDR, SFDVKD. The CDR3 sequence: CATSDSTSSYGNEQFF. For the CDR3, the DNA is TGTGCCACCAGTGACTCGACTAGCAGCTATGGGAATGAGCAGTTCTTC.

V is TRBV6-6 and J is TRBJ2-5; a weak D match, TRBD2 (6 bases). Per germline, CDR1 MNHNY and CDR2 SVGAGI (reference sequence). Deletions cut 2 bases from V and 2 bases from J, with 9 bases between. This CDR3 is 14 amino acids long. CDR3 nucleotides: TGTGCCAGCAGTTACGGGCGGGGACAAGAGACCCAGTACTTC. It translates to CASSYGRGQETQYF.

V usage is TRBV28 and J usage is TRBJ1-2, with 7 bases identical to TRBD1. J lost 3 bases, V lost 2 bases, and 0 bases had no gene match. Germline CDR1 and CDR2: MDHEN and SYDVKM. This CDR3 is 13 amino acids long. This chain's CDR3 is CASSLDRDYGYTF. CDR3 in DNA: TGTGCCAGCAGTTTAGACAGGGACTATGGCTACACCTTC.